This TCR beta chain was identified during a study of response to subunit inactivated influenza vaccine. TCRdb re-called the RT-PCR reads with MiXCR, one entry per CDR3 protein. Of under 750,000 distinct CDR3 sequences in the sample, about 12% were seen once. As for this clonotype: What it binds is not known.

Germline CDR1 reads MDHEN; CDR2 reads SYDVKM. The CDR3 loop spans 15 amino acids. With 0 bases removed from V and 0 bases from J, the gap between germline ends came to 9 bases. General observations from the study: Every seasonal influenza vaccination brings in few new T cells, the authors suggested.

This chain uses TRBV28 with TRBJ2-7; D perhaps matches TRBD2 (6 bases). The sequence was obtained from a man aged 45 to 65 who received an inactivated influenza vaccine. The sequencing used PBMCs from blood, collected on the day of vaccination. The DNA of the CDR3 is TGTGCCAGCAGTTTATGGGTCGGGAGCTCCTACGAGCAGTACTTC. Amino acid sequence: CASSLWVGSSYEQYF.